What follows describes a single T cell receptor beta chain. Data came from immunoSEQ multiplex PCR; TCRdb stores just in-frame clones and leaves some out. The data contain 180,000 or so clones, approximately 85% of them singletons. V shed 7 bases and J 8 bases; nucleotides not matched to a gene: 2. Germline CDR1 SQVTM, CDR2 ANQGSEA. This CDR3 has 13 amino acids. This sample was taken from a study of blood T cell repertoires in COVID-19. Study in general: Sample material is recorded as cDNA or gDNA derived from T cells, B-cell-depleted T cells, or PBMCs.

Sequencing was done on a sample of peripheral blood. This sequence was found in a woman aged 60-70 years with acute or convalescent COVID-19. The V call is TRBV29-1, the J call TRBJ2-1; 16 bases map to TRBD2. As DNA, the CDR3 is TGCAGCGAGGGACTAGCGGGAGGGCATGAGCAGTTCTTC. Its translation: CSEGLAGGHEQFF.